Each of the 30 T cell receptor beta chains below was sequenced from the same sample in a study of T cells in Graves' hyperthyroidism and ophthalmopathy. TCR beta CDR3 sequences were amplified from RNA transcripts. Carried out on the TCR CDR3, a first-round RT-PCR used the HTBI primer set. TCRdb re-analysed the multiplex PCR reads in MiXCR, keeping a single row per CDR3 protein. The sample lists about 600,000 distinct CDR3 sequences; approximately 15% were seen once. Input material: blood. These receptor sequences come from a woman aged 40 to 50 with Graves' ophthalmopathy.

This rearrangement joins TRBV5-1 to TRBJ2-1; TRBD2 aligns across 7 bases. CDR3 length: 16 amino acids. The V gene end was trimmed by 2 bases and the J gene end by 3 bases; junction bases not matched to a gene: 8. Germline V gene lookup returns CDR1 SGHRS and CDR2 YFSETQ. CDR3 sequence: CASSFTVPGGYNEQFF. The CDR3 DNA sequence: TGCGCCAGCAGCTTCACCGTTCCGGGGGGCTACAATGAGCAGTTCTTC.

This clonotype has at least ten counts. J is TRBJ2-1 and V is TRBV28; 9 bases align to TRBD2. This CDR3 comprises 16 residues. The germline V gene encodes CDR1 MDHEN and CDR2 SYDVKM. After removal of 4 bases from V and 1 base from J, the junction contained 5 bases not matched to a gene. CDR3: CASSYTLAGSYNEQFF. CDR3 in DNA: TGTGCCAGCAGTTACACTCTAGCGGGGTCCTACAATGAGCAGTTCTTC.

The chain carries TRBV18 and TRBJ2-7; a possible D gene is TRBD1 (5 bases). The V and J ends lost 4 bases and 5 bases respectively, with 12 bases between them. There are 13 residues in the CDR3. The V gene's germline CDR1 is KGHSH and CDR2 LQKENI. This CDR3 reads CASSRGPANEQYF. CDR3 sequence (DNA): TGTGCCAGCTCACGGGGCCCCGCGAACGAGCAGTACTTC.

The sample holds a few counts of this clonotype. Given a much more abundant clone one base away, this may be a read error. CDR3 amino acids: CASGRGTSGVQKTQYF. The CDR3 coding sequence is TGTGCTAGTGGGAGAGGGACTAGCGGGGTACAAAAGACCCAGTACTTC. The chain is built from TRBV12-5 and TRBJ2-5, with 13 bases fitting TRBD2. Germline assignment: CDR1 LGHNT and CDR2 FRNRAP. CDR3 size: 16 residues. The V and J ends lost 6 bases and 6 bases, in that order; junction bases with no gene match: 10.

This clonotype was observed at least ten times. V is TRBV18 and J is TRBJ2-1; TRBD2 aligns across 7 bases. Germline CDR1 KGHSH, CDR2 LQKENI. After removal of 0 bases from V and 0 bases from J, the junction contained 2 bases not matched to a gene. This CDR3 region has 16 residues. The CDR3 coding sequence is TGTGCCAGCTCACCACCGGGCGGGAGCTCCTACAATGAGCAGTTCTTC. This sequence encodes CASSPPGGSSYNEQFF.

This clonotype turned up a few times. CDR3 region: CASSPSARVGTDTQYF. DNA for the CDR3: TGTGCCAGCTCACCAAGCGCCAGGGTGGGGACAGATACGCAGTATTTT. The rearrangement links TRBV18 to TRBJ2-3; D might be TRBD1 (5 bases). Germline V gene data show CDR1 as KGHSH and CDR2 as LQKENI. V was cut by 2 bases and J by 3 bases, with 15 bases left in between. The CDR3 spans 16 residues.

CDR3 in amino acids: CASSPAAGGSYEQYF. The CDR3 DNA sequence: TGTGCCAGTAGTCCCGCAGCGGGAGGTTCCTACGAGCAGTACTTC. This chain uses TRBV19 with TRBJ2-7; 9 nucleotides align to TRBD2. The ends lost 5 bases at V and 1 base at J; junction bases unmatched: 6. Germline assignment: CDR1 LNHDA and CDR2 SQIVND (reference sequence). The CDR3 loop spans 15 amino acids.

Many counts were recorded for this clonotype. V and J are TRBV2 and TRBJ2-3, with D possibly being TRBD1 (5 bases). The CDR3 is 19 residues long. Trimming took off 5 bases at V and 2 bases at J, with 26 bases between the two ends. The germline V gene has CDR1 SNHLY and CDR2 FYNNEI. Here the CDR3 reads CASSFQSHRGNSDTDTQYF. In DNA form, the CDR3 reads TGTGCCAGCAGTTTCCAGTCGCATAGGGGAAATAGTGACACAGATACGCAGTATTTT.

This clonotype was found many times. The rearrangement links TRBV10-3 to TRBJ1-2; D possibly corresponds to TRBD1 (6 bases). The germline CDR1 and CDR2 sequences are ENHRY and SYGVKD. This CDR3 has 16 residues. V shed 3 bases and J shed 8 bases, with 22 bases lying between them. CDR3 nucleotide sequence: TGTGCCATCAGTGAAAAAGCGGCGGGGGCAGGTTTCGGCTACACCTTC. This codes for CAISEKAAGAGFGYTF.

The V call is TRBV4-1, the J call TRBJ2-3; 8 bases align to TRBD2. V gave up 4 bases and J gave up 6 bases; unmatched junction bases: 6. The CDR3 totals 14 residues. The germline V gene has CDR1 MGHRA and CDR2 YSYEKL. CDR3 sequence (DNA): TGCGCCAGCAGCCGAGCGGGAGCTTACGATACGCAGTATTTT. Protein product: CASSRAGAYDTQYF.

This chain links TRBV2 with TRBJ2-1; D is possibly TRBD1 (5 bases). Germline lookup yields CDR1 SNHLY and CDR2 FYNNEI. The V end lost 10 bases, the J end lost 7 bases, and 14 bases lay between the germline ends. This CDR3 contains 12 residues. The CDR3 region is CATWAGSNEQFF. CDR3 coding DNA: TGTGCCACCTGGGCAGGGTCAAATGAGCAGTTCTTC.

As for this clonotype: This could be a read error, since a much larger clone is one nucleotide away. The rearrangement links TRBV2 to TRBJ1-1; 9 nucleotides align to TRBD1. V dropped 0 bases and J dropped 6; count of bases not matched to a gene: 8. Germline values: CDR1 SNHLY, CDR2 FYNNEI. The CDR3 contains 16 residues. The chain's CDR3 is CASSEALTGGKAEAFF. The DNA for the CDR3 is TGTGCCAGCAGTGAAGCGCTTACAGGGGGCAAAGCTGAAGCTTTCTTT.

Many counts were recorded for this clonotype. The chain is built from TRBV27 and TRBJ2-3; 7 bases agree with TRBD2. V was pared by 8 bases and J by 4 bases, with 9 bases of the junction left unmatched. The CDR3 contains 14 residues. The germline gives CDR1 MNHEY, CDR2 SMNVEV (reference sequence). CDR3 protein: CASWGLKTPDTQYF. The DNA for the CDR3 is TGTGCCAGCTGGGGACTAAAGACCCCAGATACGCAGTATTTT.

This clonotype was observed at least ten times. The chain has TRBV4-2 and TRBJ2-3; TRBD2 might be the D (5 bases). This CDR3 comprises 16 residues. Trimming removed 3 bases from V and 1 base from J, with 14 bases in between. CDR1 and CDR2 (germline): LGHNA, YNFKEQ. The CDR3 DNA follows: TGTGCCAGCAGCCACATCGTCGGAGGCGGCACAGATACGCAGTATTTT. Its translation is CASSHIVGGGTDTQYF.

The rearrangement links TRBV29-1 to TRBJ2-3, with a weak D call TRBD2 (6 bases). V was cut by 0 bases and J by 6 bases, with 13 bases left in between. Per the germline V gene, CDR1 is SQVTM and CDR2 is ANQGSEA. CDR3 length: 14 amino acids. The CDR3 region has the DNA TGCAGCGTTGAAGACGGGAGTATCGTGGATACGCAGTATTTT. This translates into CSVEDGSIVDTQYF.

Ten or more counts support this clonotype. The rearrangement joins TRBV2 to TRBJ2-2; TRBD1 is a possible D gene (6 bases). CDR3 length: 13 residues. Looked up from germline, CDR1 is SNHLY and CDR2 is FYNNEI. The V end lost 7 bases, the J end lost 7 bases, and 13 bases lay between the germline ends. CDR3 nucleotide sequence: TGTGCCAGCATGGGGACAAGGGGCGGGGAGCTGTTTTTT. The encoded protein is CASMGTRGGELFF.

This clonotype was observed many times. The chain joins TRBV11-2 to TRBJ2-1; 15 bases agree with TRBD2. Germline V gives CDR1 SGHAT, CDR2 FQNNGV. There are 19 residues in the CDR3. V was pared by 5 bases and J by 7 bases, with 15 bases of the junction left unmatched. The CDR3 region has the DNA TGTGCCAGCAGCGGGAACCTCGGACTAGCGGGAGGGCCGGGAAATGAGCAGTTCTTC. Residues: CASSGNLGLAGGPGNEQFF.

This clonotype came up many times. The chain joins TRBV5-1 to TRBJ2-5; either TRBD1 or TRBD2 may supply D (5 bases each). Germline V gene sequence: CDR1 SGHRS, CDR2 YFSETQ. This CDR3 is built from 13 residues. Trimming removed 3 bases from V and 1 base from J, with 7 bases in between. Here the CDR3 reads CASSWGPQETQYF. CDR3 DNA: TGCGCCAGCAGCTGGGGACCCCAAGAGACCCAGTACTTC.

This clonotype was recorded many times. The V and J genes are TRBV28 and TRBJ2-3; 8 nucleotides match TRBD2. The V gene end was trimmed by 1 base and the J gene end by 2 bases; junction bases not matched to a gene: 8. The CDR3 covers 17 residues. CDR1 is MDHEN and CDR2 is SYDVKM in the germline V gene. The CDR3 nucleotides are TGTGCCAGCAGTTTATTCGGTCTAGCGGGCGCCACAGATACGCAGTATTTT. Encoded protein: CASSLFGLAGATDTQYF.

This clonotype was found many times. The DNA for the CDR3 is TGCGCCAGCAGCTTGGCAGGGGACGGTCAGCCCCAGCATTTT. The encoded protein is CASSLAGDGQPQHF. The rearrangement joins TRBV5-1 to TRBJ1-5, with a tentative D call TRBD1 (6 bases). The V gene's germline CDR1 is SGHRS and CDR2 YFSETQ. Deletions cut 0 bases from V and 6 bases from J, with 10 bases between. The CDR3 extends over 14 amino acids.

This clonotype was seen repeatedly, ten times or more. CDR3 loop: CAISDRTGPYGYTF. CDR3 in DNA: TGTGCCATCAGTGACAGGACAGGGCCCTATGGCTACACCTTC. The chain carries TRBV10-3 and TRBJ1-2, with 8 bases aligning to TRBD1. The CDR3 is 14 residues long. CDR1 ENHRY and CDR2 SYGVKD come from the germline V gene. V trimming: 3 bases; J trimming: 4 bases; junction bases outside the gene matches: 4.

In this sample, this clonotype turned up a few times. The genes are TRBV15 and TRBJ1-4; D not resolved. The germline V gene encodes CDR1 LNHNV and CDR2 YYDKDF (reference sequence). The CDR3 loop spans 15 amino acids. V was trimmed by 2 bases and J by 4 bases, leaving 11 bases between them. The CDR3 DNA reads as TGTGCCACCAGCAGAACAGTTTCATATAATGAAAAACTGTTTTTT. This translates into CATSRTVSYNEKLFF.

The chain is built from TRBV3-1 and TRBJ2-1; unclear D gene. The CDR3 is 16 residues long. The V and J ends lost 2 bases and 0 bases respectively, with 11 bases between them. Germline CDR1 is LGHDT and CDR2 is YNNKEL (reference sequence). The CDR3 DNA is TGTGCCAGCAGCCAATTTTCTAAGAGCTCCTACAATGAGCAGTTCTTC. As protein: CASSQFSKSSYNEQFF.

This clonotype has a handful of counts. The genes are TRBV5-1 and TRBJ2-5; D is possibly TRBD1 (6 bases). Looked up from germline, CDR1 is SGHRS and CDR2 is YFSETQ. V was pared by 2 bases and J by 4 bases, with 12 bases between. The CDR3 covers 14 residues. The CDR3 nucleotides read TGCGCCAGCAGCTTCACAGGGTCTATAGAGACCCAGTACTTC. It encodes CASSFTGSIETQYF. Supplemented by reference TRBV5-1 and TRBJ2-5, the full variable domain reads KAGVTQTPRYLIKTRGQQVTLSCSPISGHRSVSWYQQTPGQGLQFLFEYFSETQRNKGNFPGRFSGRQFSNSRSEMNVSTLELGDSALYLCASSFTGSIETQYFGPGTRLLVL.

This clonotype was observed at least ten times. The CDR3 here is CASSQPPQGPGGTGELFF. The CDR3 nucleotides read TGTGCCAGCAGCCAGCCTCCCCAGGGCCCGGGGGGAACCGGGGAGCTGTTTTTT. The rearrangement links TRBV2 to TRBJ2-2; 7 positions agree with TRBD2. The V gene end was trimmed by 6 bases and the J gene end by 5 bases; junction bases not matched to a gene: 18. CDR3 size: 18 residues. The germline CDR1 and CDR2 sequences are SNHLY and FYNNEI.

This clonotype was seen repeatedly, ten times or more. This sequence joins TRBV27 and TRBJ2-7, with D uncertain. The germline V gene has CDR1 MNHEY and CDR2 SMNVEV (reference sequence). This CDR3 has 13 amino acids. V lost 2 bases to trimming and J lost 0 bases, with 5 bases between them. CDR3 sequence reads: CASSLKPSYEQYF. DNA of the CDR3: TGTGCCAGCAGTTTAAAGCCCTCCTACGAGCAGTACTTC.

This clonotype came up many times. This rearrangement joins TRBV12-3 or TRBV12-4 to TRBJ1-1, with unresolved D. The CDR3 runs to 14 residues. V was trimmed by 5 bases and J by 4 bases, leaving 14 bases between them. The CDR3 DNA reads TGTGCCAGCAGTCTAGACTCCCGCCCCACTGAAGCTTTCTTT. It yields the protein CASSLDSRPTEAFF.

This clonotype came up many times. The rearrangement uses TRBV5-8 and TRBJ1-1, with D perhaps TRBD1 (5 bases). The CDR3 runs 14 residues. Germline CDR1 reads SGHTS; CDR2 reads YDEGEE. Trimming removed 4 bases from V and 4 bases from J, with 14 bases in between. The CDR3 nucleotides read TGTGCCAGCAGCCCAGGGTCTGGCGGCACTGAAGCTTTCTTT. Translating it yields CASSPGSGGTEAFF.

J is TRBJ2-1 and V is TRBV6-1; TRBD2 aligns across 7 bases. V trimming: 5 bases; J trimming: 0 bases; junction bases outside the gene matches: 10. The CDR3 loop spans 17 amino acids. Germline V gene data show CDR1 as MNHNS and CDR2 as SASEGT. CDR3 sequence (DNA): TGTGCCAGCAGTTCTACCGGGGGGACTCCCTCCTACAATGAGCAGTTCTTC. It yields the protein CASSSTGGTPSYNEQFF.

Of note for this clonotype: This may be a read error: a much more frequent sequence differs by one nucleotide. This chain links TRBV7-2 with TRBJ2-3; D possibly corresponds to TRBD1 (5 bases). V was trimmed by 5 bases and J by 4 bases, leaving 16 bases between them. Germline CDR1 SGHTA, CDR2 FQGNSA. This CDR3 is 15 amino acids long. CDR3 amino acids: CASSLGPTPPDTQYF. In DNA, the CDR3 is TGTGCCAGCAGCCTGGGGCCAACCCCTCCAGATACGCAGTATTTT.